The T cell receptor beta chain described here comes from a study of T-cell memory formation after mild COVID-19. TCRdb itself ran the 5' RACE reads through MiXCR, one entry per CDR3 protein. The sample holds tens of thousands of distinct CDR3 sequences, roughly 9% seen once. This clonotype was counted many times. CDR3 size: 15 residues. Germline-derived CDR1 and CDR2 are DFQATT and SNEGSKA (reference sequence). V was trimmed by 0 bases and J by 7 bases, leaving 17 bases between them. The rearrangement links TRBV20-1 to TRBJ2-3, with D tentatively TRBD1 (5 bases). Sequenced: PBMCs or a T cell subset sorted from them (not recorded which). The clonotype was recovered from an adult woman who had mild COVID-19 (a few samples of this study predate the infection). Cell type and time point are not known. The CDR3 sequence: CSARDPQGWANTQYF. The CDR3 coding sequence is TGCAGTGCTAGAGATCCTCAGGGTTGGGCGAATACGCAGTATTTT.